The rows below give T cell receptor beta chains drawn from one sample of a study of blood T cell repertoires in COVID-19. Here immunoSEQ multiplex PCR was the method, and the copy in TCRdb shows in-frame clones only, minus some. The sample lists 9,500 to 12,000 clones, approximately 88% occurring once. Sequenced input: peripheral blood. These receptors were obtained from a human donor in a cohort sampled during active COVID-19. CDR3s include the opening cysteine and the closing phenylalanine or tryptophan. D genes are given only for firm matches. Size tells how often a clone was seen (once, few, many) or the class of an expanded clone, and some rows leave it out.

V gene	CDR3 length	J gene	clone size	D gene	CDR3 protein	CDR3 DNA
TRBV5-1	19	TRBJ2-3	NA	TRBD2	CASSLGGLARGPRTDTQYF	TGCGCCAGCAGCTTGGGGGGACTAGCGAGGGGGCCTCGCACAGATACGCAGTATTTT
TRBV7-8	15	TRBJ1-5	NA	NA	CASSPTRGGFQPQHF	TGTGCCAGCAGCCCGACCCGGGGGGGGTTTCAGCCCCAGCATTTT
TRBV2	14	TRBJ1-1	NA	TRBD1	CASRLQGTDTEAFF	TGTGCCAGCAGGTTACAGGGGACGGACACTGAAGCTTTCTTT
TRBV9	15	TRBJ2-1	NA	NA	CASSVGPSWAGEQFF	TGTGCCAGCAGCGTGGGCCCGTCCTGGGCGGGTGAGCAGTTCTTC
TRBV9	14	TRBJ2-3	once	TRBD2	CASSVELAGGTQYF	TGTGCCAGCAGCGTAGAACTAGCGGGGGGTACGCAGTATTTT
TRBV7-2	14	TRBJ1-1	NA	NA	CASTRTSSNTEAFF	TGTGCCAGCACCCGAACTAGTTCGAACACTGAAGCTTTCTTT
TRBV12-3/TRBV12-4	13	TRBJ2-5	NA	TRBD1	CASSRQGRETQYF	TGTGCCAGCAGCCGACAGGGGAGAGAGACCCAGTACTTC
TRBV6-5	14	TRBJ2-7	NA	TRBD2	CASNVLAGGYEQYF	TGTGCCAGCAATGTATTAGCGGGCGGCTACGAGCAGTACTTC
TRBV10-3	15	TRBJ1-2	NA	TRBD1	CAISDRQGLSYGYTF	TGTGCCATCAGTGATAGACAGGGCCTCAGCTATGGCTACACCTTC
TRBV6-1	15	TRBJ1-3	NA	NA	CASSEATVRLNTIYF	TGTGCCAGCAGTGAAGCGACAGTACGATTAAACACCATATATTTT
TRBV4-2	15	TRBJ1-5	NA	NA	CASSQVGGGFQPQHF	TGTGCCAGCAGCCAAGTGGGGGGGGGCTTTCAGCCCCAGCATTTT
TRBV27	15	TRBJ1-2	NA	TRBD1	CASRVHFRGIYGYTF	TGTGCCAGCAGGGTCCATTTCAGGGGGATCTATGGCTACACCTTC
TRBV14	17	TRBJ2-3	NA	NA	CASSQDQAGHRTDTQYF	TGTGCCAGCAGCCAAGATCAAGCAGGGCACCGGACAGATACGCAGTATTTT
TRBV24-1	14	TRBJ2-5	few	TRBD1	CATSDRQGRGTQYF	TGTGCCACCAGTGATAGACAGGGACGAGGGACCCAGTACTTC
TRBV6-2/TRBV6-3	13	TRBJ1-1	NA	NA	CASSYIVNTEAFF	TGTGCCAGCAGTTATATAGTGAACACTGAAGCTTTCTTT